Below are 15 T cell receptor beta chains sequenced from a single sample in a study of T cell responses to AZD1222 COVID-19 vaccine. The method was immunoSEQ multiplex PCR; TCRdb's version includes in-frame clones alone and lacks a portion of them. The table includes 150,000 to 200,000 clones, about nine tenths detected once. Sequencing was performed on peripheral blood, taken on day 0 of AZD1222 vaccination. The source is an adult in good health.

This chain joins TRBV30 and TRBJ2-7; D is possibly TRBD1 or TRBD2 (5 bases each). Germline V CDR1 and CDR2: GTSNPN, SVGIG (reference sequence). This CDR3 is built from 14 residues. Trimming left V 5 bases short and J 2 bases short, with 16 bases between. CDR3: CAWSTGAATYEQYF. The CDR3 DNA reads TGTGCCTGGTCTACCGGGGCCGCTACCTACGAGCAGTACTTC.

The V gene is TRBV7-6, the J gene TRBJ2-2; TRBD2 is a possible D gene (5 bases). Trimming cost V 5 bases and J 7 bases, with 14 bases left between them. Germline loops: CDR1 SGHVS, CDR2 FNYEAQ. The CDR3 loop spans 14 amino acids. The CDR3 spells CASSQYHRDGELFF. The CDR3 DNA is TGTGCCAGCAGCCAATATCACCGGGACGGGGAGCTGTTTTTT.

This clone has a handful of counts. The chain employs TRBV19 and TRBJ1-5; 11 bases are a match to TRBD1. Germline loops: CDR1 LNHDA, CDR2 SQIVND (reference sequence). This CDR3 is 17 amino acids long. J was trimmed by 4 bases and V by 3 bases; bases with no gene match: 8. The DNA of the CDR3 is TGTGCCAGTAGTATCCGAGGGACAGGGGGTTCGAATCAGCCCCAGCATTTT. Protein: CASSIRGTGGSNQPQHF.

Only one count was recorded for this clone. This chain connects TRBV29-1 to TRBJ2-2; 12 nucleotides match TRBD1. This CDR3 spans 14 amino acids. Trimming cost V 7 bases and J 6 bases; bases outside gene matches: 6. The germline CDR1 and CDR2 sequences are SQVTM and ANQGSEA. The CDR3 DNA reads TGCAGCGCCGGCGGGACAGGGGGCCCCGGGGAGCTGTTTTTT. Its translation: CSAGGTGGPGELFF.

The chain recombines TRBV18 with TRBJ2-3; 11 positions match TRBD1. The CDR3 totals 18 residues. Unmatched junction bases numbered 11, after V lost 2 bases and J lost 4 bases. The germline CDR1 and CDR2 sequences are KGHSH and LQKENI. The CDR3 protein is CASSPSTSRTGGADTQYF. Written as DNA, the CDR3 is TGTGCCAGCTCACCATCGACCAGTAGGACAGGGGGCGCAGATACGCAGTATTTT. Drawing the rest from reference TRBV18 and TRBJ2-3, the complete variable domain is NAGVMQNPRHLVRRRGQEARLRCSPMKGHSHVYWYRQLPEEGLKFMVYLQKENIIDESGMPKERFSAEFPKEGPSILRIQQVVRGDSAAYFCASSPSTSRTGGADTQYFGPGTRLTVL.

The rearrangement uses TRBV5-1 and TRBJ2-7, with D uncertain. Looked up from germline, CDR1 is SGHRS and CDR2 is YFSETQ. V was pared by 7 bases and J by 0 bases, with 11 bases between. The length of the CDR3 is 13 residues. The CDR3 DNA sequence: TGCGCCAGCGCGCGTGGCAACTCCTACGAGCAGTACTTC. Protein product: CASARGNSYEQYF.

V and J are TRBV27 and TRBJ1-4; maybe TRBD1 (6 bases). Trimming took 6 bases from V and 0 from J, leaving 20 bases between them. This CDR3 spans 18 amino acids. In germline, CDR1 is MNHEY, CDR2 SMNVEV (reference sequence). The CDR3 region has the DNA TGTGCCAGCAGCAGGGGCAGGTCTCCCAAAGCAACTAATGAAAAACTGTTTTTT. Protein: CASSRGRSPKATNEKLFF.

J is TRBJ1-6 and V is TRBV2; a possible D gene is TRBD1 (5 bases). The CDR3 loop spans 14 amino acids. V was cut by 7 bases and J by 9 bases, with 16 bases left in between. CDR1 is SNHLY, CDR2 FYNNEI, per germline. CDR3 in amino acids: CASTLEGFGSPLHF. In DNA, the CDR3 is TGTGCCAGCACTTTGGAGGGGTTTGGTTCACCCCTCCACTTT.

In DNA form, the CDR3 reads TGTGCCAGCAGCTTAAAGAGTAGGACTAGCGGCGTGGGGAATGAGCAGTTCTTC. It codes for CASSLKSRTSGVGNEQFF. This chain connects TRBV7-2 to TRBJ2-1; 10 bases line up with TRBD2. Per germline, CDR1 SGHTA and CDR2 FQGNSA. The CDR3 has 18 amino acids. The V segment lost 2 bases and the J segment 7 bases; nucleotides outside the gene matches: 14.

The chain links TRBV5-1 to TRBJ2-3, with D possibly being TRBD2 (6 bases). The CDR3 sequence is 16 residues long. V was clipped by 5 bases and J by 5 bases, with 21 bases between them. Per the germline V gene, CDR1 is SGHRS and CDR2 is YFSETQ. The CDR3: CASRVQTGLGGDTQYF. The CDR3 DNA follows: TGCGCCAGCAGAGTTCAGACGGGGCTGGGGGGAGATACGCAGTATTTT. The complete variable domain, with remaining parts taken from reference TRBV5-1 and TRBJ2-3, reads KAGVTQTPRYLIKTRGQQVTLSCSPISGHRSVSWYQQTPGQGLQFLFEYFSETQRNKGNFPGRFSGRQFSNSRSEMNVSTLELGDSALYLCASRVQTGLGGDTQYFGPGTRLTVL.

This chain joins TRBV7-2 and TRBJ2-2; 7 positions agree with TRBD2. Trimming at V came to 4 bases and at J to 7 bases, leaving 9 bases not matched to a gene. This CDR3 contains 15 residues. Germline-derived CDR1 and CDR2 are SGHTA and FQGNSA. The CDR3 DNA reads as TGTGCCAGCAGCTCCCTGAGCGGGGTCGGCGGGGAGCTGTTTTTT. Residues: CASSSLSGVGGELFF. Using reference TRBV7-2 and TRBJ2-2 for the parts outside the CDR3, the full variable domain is GAGVSQSPSNKVTEKGKDVELRCDPISGHTALYWYRQSLGQGLEFLIYFQGNSAPDKSGLPSDRFSAERTGGSVSTLTIQRTQQEDSAVYLCASSSLSGVGGELFFGEGSRLTVL.

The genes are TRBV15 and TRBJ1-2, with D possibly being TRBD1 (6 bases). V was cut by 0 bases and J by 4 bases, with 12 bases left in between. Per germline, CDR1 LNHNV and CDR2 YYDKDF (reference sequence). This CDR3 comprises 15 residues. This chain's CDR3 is CATSRDPGGAYGYTF. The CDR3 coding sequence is TGTGCCACCAGCAGAGATCCCGGGGGGGCCTATGGCTACACCTTC.

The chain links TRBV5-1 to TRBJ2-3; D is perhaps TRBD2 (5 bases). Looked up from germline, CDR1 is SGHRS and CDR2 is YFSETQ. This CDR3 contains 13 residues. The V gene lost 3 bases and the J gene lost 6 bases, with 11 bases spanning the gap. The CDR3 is CASSYGDEDTQYF. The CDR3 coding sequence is TGCGCCAGCAGCTACGGGGATGAGGATACGCAGTATTTT.

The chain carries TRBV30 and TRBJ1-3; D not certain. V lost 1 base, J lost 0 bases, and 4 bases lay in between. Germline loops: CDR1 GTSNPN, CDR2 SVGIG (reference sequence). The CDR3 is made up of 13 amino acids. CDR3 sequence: CAWSEGSGNTIYF. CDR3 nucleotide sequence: TGTGCCTGGAGTGAGGGCTCTGGAAACACCATATATTTT.

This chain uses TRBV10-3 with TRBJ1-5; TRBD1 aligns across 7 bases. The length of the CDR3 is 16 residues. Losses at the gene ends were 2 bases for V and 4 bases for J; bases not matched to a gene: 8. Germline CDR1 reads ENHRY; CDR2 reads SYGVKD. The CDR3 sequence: CAISESNAGGNQPQHF. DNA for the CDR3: TGTGCCATCAGTGAGAGTAATGCAGGGGGAAATCAGCCCCAGCATTTT.